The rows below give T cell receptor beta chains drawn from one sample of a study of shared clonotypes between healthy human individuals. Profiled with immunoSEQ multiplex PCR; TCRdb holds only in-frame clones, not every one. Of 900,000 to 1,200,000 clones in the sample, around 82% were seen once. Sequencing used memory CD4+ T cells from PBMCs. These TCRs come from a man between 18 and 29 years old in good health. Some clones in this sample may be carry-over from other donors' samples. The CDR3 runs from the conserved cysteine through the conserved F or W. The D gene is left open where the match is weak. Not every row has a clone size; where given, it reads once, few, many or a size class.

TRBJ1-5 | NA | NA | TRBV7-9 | CASSLSRGPDQPQHF | TGTGCCAGCAGCTTGTCCAGGGGACCAGATCAGCCCCAGCATTTT
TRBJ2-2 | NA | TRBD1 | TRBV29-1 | CSGTGDAGELFF | TGCAGCGGGACAGGGGACGCCGGGGAGCTGTTTTTT
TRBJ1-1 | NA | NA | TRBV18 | CASSPGAFTDAEAFF | TGTGCCAGCTCACCTGGAGCTTTCACGGACGCTGAAGCTTTCTTT
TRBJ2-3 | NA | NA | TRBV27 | CASSQDRHTQYF | TGTGCCAGCAGTCAGGACAGACATACGCAGTATTTT
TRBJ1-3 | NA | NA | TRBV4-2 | CASSQGVGNTIYF | TGTGCCAGCAGCCAGGGGGTTGGAAACACCATATATTTT
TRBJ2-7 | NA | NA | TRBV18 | CASSQLAASSYEQYF | TGTGCCAGCTCACAGTTGGCCGCGAGCTCCTACGAGCAGTACTTC
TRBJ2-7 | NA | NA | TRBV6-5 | CASTRREVGSEQYF | TGTGCCAGCACGCGGAGAGAAGTGGGCAGCGAGCAGTACTTC
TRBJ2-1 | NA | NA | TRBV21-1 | CASSKVHFIPPYNEQFF | TGTGCCAGCAGCAAAGTCCACTTTATCCCGCCTTACAATGAGCAGTTCTTC
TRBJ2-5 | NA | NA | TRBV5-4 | CASSGAVGGDKTQYF | TGTGCCAGCAGCGGCGCGGTAGGGGGGGATAAGACCCAGTACTTC
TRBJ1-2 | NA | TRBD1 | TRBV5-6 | CASSLESRQGKGYTF | TGTGCCAGCAGCTTGGAAAGTAGACAGGGGAAAGGCTACACCTTC
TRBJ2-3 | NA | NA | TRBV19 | CASSILVASPQYF | TGTGCCAGTAGTATCCTGGTGGCTTCGCCGCAGTATTTT
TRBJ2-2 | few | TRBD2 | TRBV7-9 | CASSTMGLFNTGELFF | TGTGCCAGCAGCACGATGGGACTATTCAACACCGGGGAGCTGTTTTTT
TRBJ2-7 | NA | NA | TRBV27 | CASSSPGALSYEQYF | TGTGCCAGCAGTTCGCCAGGCGCCCTTTCCTACGAGCAGTACTTC
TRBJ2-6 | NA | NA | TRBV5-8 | CASSLWSGTDSGANVLTF | TGTGCCAGCAGCTTGTGGAGCGGGACAGACTCTGGGGCCAACGTCCTGACTTTC
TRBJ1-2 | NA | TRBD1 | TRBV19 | CASRREGQPGGYGYTF | TGTGCCAGTAGGAGAGAGGGACAGCCTGGGGGCTATGGCTACACCTTC
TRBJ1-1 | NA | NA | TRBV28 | CASSYLTGYGTEAFF | TGTGCCAGCAGTTACCTCACAGGGTATGGTACTGAAGCTTTCTTT
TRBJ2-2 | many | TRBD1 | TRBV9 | CASSAPGTEKHGELFF | TGTGCCAGCAGCGCTCCCGGGACAGAGAAGCACGGGGAGCTGTTTTTT
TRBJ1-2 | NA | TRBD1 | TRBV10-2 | CASSLGQGYYGYTF | TGCGCCAGCAGTCTCGGACAGGGATACTATGGCTACACCTTC
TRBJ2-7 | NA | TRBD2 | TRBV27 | CASSGPGGPGEQYF | TGTGCCAGCAGTGGCCCGGGAGGGCCGGGTGAGCAGTACTTC
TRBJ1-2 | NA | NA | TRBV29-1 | CSVFWSYGYTF | TGCAGCGTCTTTTGGAGCTATGGCTACACCTTC
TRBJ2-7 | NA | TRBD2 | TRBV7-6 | CASSLGPSGARNEQYF | TGTGCCAGCAGCTTAGGTCCTAGCGGAGCACGAAACGAGCAGTACTTC
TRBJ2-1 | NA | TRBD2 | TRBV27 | CASTRMLASGGNEQFF | TGTGCCAGCACCCGGATGTTAGCTAGCGGAGGCAATGAGCAGTTCTTC
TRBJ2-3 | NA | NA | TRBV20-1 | CSALTRDTQYF | TGCAGTGCTCTAACCCGAGATACGCAGTATTTT
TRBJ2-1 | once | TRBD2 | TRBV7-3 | CASSLTWTSSNEQFF | TGTGCCAGCAGCTTAACCTGGACTAGCAGTAATGAGCAGTTCTTC
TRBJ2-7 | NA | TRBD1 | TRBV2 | CASSAQGQVVYEQYF | TGTGCCAGCAGCGCCCAAGGACAGGTGGTCTACGAGCAGTACTTC
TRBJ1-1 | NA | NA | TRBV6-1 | CASSGSRRMNTEAFF | TGTGCCAGCAGTGGGAGCCGACGGATGAACACTGAAGCTTTCTTT
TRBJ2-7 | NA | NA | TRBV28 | CASLDGTSYEQYF | TGTGCCAGCCTCGACGGGACAAGCTACGAGCAGTACTTC
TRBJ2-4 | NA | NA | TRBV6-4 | CASSVTGKGNIQYF | TGTGCCAGCAGTGTTACGGGGAAGGGAAACATTCAGTACTTC
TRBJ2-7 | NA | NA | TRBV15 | CATSRDLGTAREQYF | TGTGCCACCAGCAGAGATCTGGGAACAGCCCGCGAGCAGTACTTC
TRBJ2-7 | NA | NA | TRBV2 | CASSVIGSNEQYF | TGTGCCAGCAGTGTAATCGGGAGCAACGAGCAGTACTTC
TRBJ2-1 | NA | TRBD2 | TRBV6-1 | CASGSGTSVFNEQFF | TGTGCCAGCGGATCCGGGACTAGCGTGTTCAATGAGCAGTTCTTC
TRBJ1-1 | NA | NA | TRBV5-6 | CASSLLNTEAFF | TGTGCCAGCAGCTTGTTGAACACTGAAGCTTTCTTT
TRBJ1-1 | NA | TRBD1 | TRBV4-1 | CASSQDKRDREDTEAFF | TGCGCCAGCAGCCAAGATAAACGGGACAGGGAGGACACTGAAGCTTTCTTT
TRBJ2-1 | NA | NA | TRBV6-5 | CASSYMVAEADEQFF | TGTGCCAGCAGTTACATGGTAGCGGAAGCGGATGAGCAGTTCTTC
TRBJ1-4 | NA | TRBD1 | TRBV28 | CASSLPGQGGQEKLFF | TGTGCCAGCAGTTTGCCGGGACAGGGAGGGCAGGAAAAACTGTTTTTT
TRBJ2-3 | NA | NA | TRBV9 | CASSVDTTSTDTQYF | TGTGCCAGCAGCGTAGACACAACTAGCACAGATACGCAGTATTTT
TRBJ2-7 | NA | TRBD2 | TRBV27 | CASSLSGGYEQYF | TGTGCCAGCAGTTTGTCGGGGGGGTACGAGCAGTACTTC
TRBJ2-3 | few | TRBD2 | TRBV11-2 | CASSLRTSGTVDTQYF | TGTGCCAGCAGCTTAAGGACTAGCGGGACTGTGGATACGCAGTATTTT
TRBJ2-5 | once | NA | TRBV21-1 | CASRYRARGRARRGQTQYF | TGTGCCAGCAGATACAGGGCCCGCGGGAGGGCCAGACGAGGCCAGACCCAGTACTTC
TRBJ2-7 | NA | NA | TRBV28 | CASSLAGSREQYF | TGTGCCAGCAGTTTGGCAGGGTCGAGGGAGCAGTACTTC
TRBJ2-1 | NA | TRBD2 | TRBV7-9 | CASRPGRDSYNEQFF | TGTGCCAGCAGGCCGGGGAGGGACTCCTACAATGAGCAGTTCTTC
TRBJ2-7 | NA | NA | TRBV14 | CASSQDAPPTLYEQYF | TGTGCCAGCAGCCAAGATGCTCCACCAACTCTCTACGAGCAGTACTTC
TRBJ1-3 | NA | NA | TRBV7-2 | CASSDGRQSSGNTIYF | TGTGCCAGCAGCGATGGACGGCAGAGCTCTGGAAACACCATATATTTT
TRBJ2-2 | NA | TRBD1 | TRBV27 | CASSLILRDRADTGELFF | TGTGCCAGCAGTTTGATTCTCCGGGACAGGGCAGACACCGGGGAGCTGTTTTTT
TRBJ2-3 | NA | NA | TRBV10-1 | CASSETTDTQYF | TGCGCCAGCAGTGAGACGACAGATACGCAGTATTTT
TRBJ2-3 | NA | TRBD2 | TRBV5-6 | CASSPSRTSGAFTDTQYF | TGTGCCAGCAGCCCCAGCCGGACTAGCGGGGCTTTCACAGATACGCAGTATTTT